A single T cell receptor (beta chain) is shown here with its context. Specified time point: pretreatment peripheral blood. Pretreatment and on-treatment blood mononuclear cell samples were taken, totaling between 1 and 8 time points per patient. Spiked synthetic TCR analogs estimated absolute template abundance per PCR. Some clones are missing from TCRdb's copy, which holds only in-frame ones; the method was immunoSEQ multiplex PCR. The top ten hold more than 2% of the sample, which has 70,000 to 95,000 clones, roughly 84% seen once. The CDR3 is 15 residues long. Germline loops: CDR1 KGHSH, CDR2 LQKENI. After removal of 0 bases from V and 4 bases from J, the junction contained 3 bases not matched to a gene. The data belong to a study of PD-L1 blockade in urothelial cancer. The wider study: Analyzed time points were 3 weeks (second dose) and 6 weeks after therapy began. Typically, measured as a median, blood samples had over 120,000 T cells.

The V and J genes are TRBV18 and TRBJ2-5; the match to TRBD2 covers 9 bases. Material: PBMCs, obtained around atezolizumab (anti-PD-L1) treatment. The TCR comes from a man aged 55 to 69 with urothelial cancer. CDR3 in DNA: TGTGCCAGCTCACCACCGCTAGCGGGGTTAGAGACCCAGTACTTC. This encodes CASSPPLAGLETQYF.